Here is one T cell receptor (beta chain) with its context. Its specificity is unknown. These data are taken from a study of cytomegalovirus exposure and HLA in healthy donors. Study-level points and caveats: When analyzed later, a missense DCLRE1C variant was found to be linked to TCR beta V- and J-gene trimming. Earlier analysis yielded a pattern in which most TCR beta V segments were productive about 87% or about 30% of the time.

This PCR relied on a set of 60 Vbeta primers and 13 Jbeta primers. Clones were sequenced by immunoSEQ multiplex PCR, and TCRdb holds only the in-frame ones, with some missing. The profile shows 120,000 to 150,000 clones, nearly 80% of them singletons. All donors participated as healthy donors of bone marrow. This CDR3 has 15 amino acids. Per the germline V gene, CDR1 is SGHTA and CDR2 is FQGTGA. V was cut by 5 bases and J by 0 bases, with 13 bases left in between. This TCR was sampled from a woman between 25 and 40 years old in good health and CMV-seronegative. This sequence joins TRBV7-3 and TRBJ1-1; D perhaps matches TRBD1 (5 bases). Sequenced sample: PBMCs. CDR3 sequence reads: CASSLMGGVNTEAFF. DNA of the CDR3: TGTGCCAGCAGCCTCATGGGGGGGGTGAACACTGAAGCTTTCTTT. The whole variable domain, filled in from reference TRBV7-3 and TRBJ1-1, reads GAGVSQTPSNKVTEKGKYVELRCDPISGHTALYWYRQSLGQGPEFLIYFQGTGAADDSGLPNDRFFAVRPEGSVSTLKIQRTERGDSAVYLCASSLMGGVNTEAFFGQGTRLTVV.